The 17 T cell receptor beta chains below were found in one sample sequenced in a study of technical replicates of blood from a few donors (dated by TCRdb to between 2016 and 2019). The protocol used for the library was the immunoSEQ multiplex PCR assay. The table comes from immuneACCESS by way of TCRdb, which keeps in-frame sequences with V and J called. Part of the clones is missing from these tables; in studies checked, under half for an unresolved V gene and the rest for unknown reasons. A total of tens of thousands of clones appear in this sample, about 96% of them only once. Approximately 0.35% of the sample rests with the top ten. The sequencing sample was made of T cells isolated from PBMCs. Receptors were obtained from a human donor in good health.

The rearrangement links TRBV7-9 to TRBJ1-4; 7 bases match TRBD1. This CDR3 has 15 amino acids. Per germline, CDR1 SEHNR and CDR2 FQNEAQ (reference sequence). V was pared by 5 bases and J by 8 bases, with 11 bases of the junction left unmatched. Here the CDR3 reads CASSPMDRIREKLFF. CDR3 bases: TGTGCCAGCAGCCCTATGGACAGGATCCGGGAAAAACTGTTTTTT.

The V and J genes are TRBV19 and TRBJ2-5; TRBD2 agrees at 7 bases. Trimming cost V 7 bases and J 5 bases; bases outside gene matches: 10. The CDR3 is 14 residues long. Germline CDR1 is LNHDA and CDR2 is SQIVND (reference sequence). Here the CDR3 DNA reads TGTGCCAGTAATCGGGCGGGAGAGAGCGAGACCCAGTACTTC. It is translated as CASNRAGESETQYF. The full variable domain, rest sourced from reference TRBV19 and TRBJ2-5, is DGGITQSPKYLFRKEGQNVTLSCEQNLNHDAMYWYRQDPGQGLRLIYYSQIVNDFQKGDIAEGYSVSREKKESFPLTVTSAQKNPTAFYLCASNRAGESETQYFGPGTRLLVL.

V usage is TRBV7-9 and J usage is TRBJ2-5; the match to TRBD2 covers 12 bases. This CDR3 region has 15 residues. Germline V lookup: CDR1 SEHNR, CDR2 FQNEAQ (reference sequence). V was clipped by 5 bases and J by 5 bases; unmatched bases: 6. The CDR3 nucleotides are TGTGCCAGCAGCCGACTAGCGGGAGATGACGAGACCCAGTACTTC. Encoded protein: CASSRLAGDDETQYF.

The chain employs TRBV9 and TRBJ1-2, with D perhaps matching TRBD1 (6 bases). In germline, CDR1 is SGDLS, CDR2 YYNGEE. The V gene lost 4 bases and the J gene lost 2 bases, with 9 bases spanning the gap. This CDR3 has 13 residues. The CDR3 here is CASSSGANYGYTF. For the CDR3, the DNA is TGTGCCAGCAGCTCAGGGGCGAACTATGGCTACACCTTC.

The count of this clone is one. The chain recombines TRBV18 with TRBJ2-7; D gene ambiguous. In germline, CDR1 is KGHSH, CDR2 LQKENI. Deletions cut 6 bases from V and 6 bases from J, with 12 bases between. The length of the CDR3 is 12 residues. The CDR3 here is CASSLGSGEQYF. Written as DNA, the CDR3 is TGTGCCAGCTCGTTAGGCTCGGGCGAGCAGTACTTC.

The chain combines TRBV7-8 with TRBJ2-1, with 13 nucleotides matching TRBD2. The CDR3 extends over 16 amino acids. V trimming: 5 bases; J trimming: 6 bases; junction bases outside the gene matches: 7. The V gene's germline CDR1 is SGHVS and CDR2 FQNEAQ. CDR3 coding DNA: TGTGCCAGCAGCGCCCTACTAGCGGGAGGGATCAATGAGCAGTTCTTC. Translation: CASSALLAGGINEQFF.

The chain links TRBV9 to TRBJ2-5; D unclear. The CDR3 totals 14 residues. CDR1 SGDLS and CDR2 YYNGEE come from the germline V gene. V gave up 0 bases and J gave up 1 base, with 7 bases separating them. The CDR3 bases are TGTGCCAGCAGCGTAGATCCAGGCCAAGAGACCCAGTACTTC. Protein product: CASSVDPGQETQYF.

The V and J genes are TRBV21-1 and TRBJ2-7; TRBD1, the table's D call, lacks a check against the DNA. TRBV21-1 is given as a pseudogene. The CDR3 sequence is 16 residues long. Here the CDR3 DNA reads TGTGCCAGCAGCAAGATTCTAGGGACAAGGACCTACGAGCAGTACTTC. It translates to CASSKILGTRTYEQYF.

This clone was counted a single time. This chain joins TRBV7-6 and TRBJ2-7, with TRBD2 matching over 11 bases. Germline CDR1 reads SGHVS; CDR2 reads FNYEAQ. The V and J ends lost 0 bases and 6 bases, in that order; junction bases with no gene match: 4. The CDR3 runs 15 residues. CDR3 region: CASSLATSGSSEQYF. The CDR3 bases are TGTGCCAGCAGCTTAGCCACTAGCGGGAGCTCCGAGCAGTACTTC. Full variable domain (rest looked up from reference TRBV7-6 and TRBJ2-7): GAGVSQSPRYKVTKRGQDVALRCDPISGHVSLYWYRQALGQGPEFLTYFNYEAQQDKSGLPNDRFSAERPEGSISTLTIQRTEQRDSAMYRCASSLATSGSSEQYFGPGTRLTVT.

V and J are TRBV9 and TRBJ1-5; perhaps TRBD1 as D (6 bases). V was shortened by 0 bases and J by 6 bases, with 13 bases between the two germline ends. This CDR3 is 15 amino acids long. Germline V gene sequence: CDR1 SGDLS, CDR2 YYNGEE. This CDR3 reads CASSVAAGVSQPQHF. The CDR3 DNA follows: TGTGCCAGCAGCGTAGCCGCAGGGGTATCTCAGCCCCAGCATTTT.

This chain links TRBV2 with TRBJ1-1, with D perhaps TRBD1 (6 bases). Trimming removed 9 bases from V and 1 base from J, with 9 bases in between. The CDR3 has 12 residues. Germline values: CDR1 SNHLY, CDR2 FYNNEI. The CDR3 sequence is CARRTENTEAFF. CDR3 bases: TGTGCCAGGAGGACAGAGAACACTGAAGCTTTCTTT.

This rearrangement joins TRBV4-2 to TRBJ1-4, with 8 positions matching TRBD1. After removal of 1 base from V and 8 bases from J, the junction contained 9 bases not matched to a gene. CDR1 is LGHNA and CDR2 is YNFKEQ in the germline V gene. The CDR3 runs 16 residues. CDR3 sequence (DNA): TGTGCCAGCAGCCAAGGACCGGGACAGGTGCGGGAAAAACTGTTTTTT. Its protein product is CASSQGPGQVREKLFF.

CDR3 sequence reads: CASSYLAGASYEQYF. Here the CDR3 DNA reads TGTGCCAGCAGCTACTTAGCGGGAGCCTCCTACGAGCAGTACTTC. This chain links TRBV7-2 with TRBJ2-7; TRBD2 matches at 9 bases. Germline-derived CDR1 and CDR2 are SGHTA and FQGNSA. The CDR3 is 15 residues long. V dropped 4 bases and J dropped 0; count of bases not matched to a gene: 4.

This clone has only one observation. The V gene is TRBV19, the J gene TRBJ1-1, with a tentative D call TRBD1 (5 bases). This CDR3 is built from 14 residues. CDR1 is LNHDA, CDR2 SQIVND, per germline (reference sequence). Trimming removed 0 bases from V and 4 bases from J, with 9 bases in between. CDR3 nucleotide sequence: TGTGCCAGTAGTATAGATTTCAGGGTCACTGAAGCTTTCTTT. Translation gives CASSIDFRVTEAFF.

The chain links TRBV6-6 to TRBJ2-2; D remains unclear. The length of the CDR3 is 13 residues. From germline, CDR1 is MNHNY and CDR2 SVGAGI (reference sequence). V lost 6 bases and J lost 3, with 8 bases in between. CDR3: CASRKLYTGELFF. DNA for the CDR3: TGTGCCAGCAGAAAATTATACACCGGGGAGCTGTTTTTT.

V and J are TRBV27 and TRBJ2-7, with D uncertain. Germline V gives CDR1 MNHEY, CDR2 SMNVEV (reference sequence). The CDR3 has 15 residues. Trimming cost V 0 bases and J 2 bases, with 11 bases left between them. The CDR3: CASSLSRQATYEQYF. The DNA of the CDR3 is TGTGCCAGCAGTTTATCAAGACAAGCCACCTACGAGCAGTACTTC.

V gene TRBV5-1 combines with J gene TRBJ2-1, with TRBD2 matching 16 bases. Germline assignment: CDR1 SGHRS and CDR2 YFSETQ. There are 18 residues in the CDR3. Trimming took 5 bases from V and 7 from J; bases not matched to a gene: 12. CDR3 bases: TGCGCCAGCAGTCCTCAGCCGGGACTAGCGGGAGGGGAGAATGAGCAGTTCTTC. Encoded protein: CASSPQPGLAGGENEQFF.